One and the same sample provided the 2 T cell receptor beta chains below, sequenced in a study of blood T cell repertoires in COVID-19. TCRdb's copy holds only in-frame clones and misses some; the assay was immunoSEQ multiplex PCR. The repertoire holds 200,000 to 300,000 clones, about 90% seen once, with more than 1.3% in the top ten. The sample comprised peripheral blood. The receptors were gathered from a woman aged 40 to 55 who had recovered from COVID-19.

The V and J genes are TRBV2 and TRBJ1-1; a possible D gene is TRBD1 (6 bases). CDR1 and CDR2 from the germline V gene are SNHLY and FYNNEI. V was clipped by 3 bases and J by 1 base, with 12 bases between them. The CDR3 totals 15 residues. CDR3 protein: CASSDAGVANTEAFF. The CDR3 nucleotides read TGTGCCAGCAGTGATGCAGGGGTGGCGAACACTGAAGCTTTCTTT.

In its sample, this clone ranks as medium-sized. Other nucleotide sequences from this sample produce the same CDR3. The rearrangement uses TRBV4-1 and TRBJ2-1, with 14 bases fitting TRBD2. Germline loops: CDR1 MGHRA, CDR2 YSYEKL. The CDR3 totals 15 residues. V was pared by 3 bases and J by 10 bases, with 5 bases of the junction left unmatched. CDR3 sequence reads: CASSQGLAGAGEQFF. CDR3 DNA: TGCGCCAGCAGCCAGGGACTAGCGGGGGCGGGAGAGCAGTTCTTC.